Listed below are T cell receptor beta chains from one sample, sequenced in a study of blood T cell repertoires in COVID-19. Method: immunoSEQ multiplex PCR; TCRdb's copy keeps in-frame clones and lacks some. The table records 250,000 to 350,000 clones, 70% to 90% of them present only once. Sequenced material: peripheral blood. The receptors were sampled from a woman under 40 with active or convalescent COVID-19. Both conserved end residues are part of each CDR3.

V gene: TRBV19
J gene: TRBJ1-2
CDR3 protein: CASSAAGEFYGYTF

V gene: TRBV19
J gene: TRBJ2-1
CDR3 protein: CASSMGPRGGANEQFF

V gene: TRBV7-9
J gene: TRBJ1-3
CDR3 protein: CASSLAGQITGNTIYF

V gene: TRBV10-3
J gene: TRBJ1-5
CDR3 protein: CAISEEDRGNQPQHF

V gene: TRBV10-3
J gene: TRBJ1-2
CDR3 protein: CAISMTGDISYGYTF

V gene: TRBV19
J gene: TRBJ1-2
CDR3 protein: CASSFGIDGYTF

V gene: TRBV6-5
J gene: TRBJ2-7
CDR3 protein: CASSRTGATQYF

V gene: TRBV25-1
J gene: TRBJ1-4
CDR3 protein: CASSDRDRGSTNEKLFF

V gene: TRBV29-1
J gene: TRBJ2-2
CDR3 protein: CSVDRGPGELFF

V gene: TRBV19
J gene: TRBJ1-2
CDR3 protein: CASSIGPQRTGANGYTF

V gene: TRBV7-2
J gene: TRBJ2-1
CDR3 protein: CASSLRREQYNEQFF

V gene: TRBV5-1
J gene: TRBJ1-6
CDR3 protein: CASSLGPPGADNSPLHF

V gene: TRBV9
J gene: TRBJ2-1
CDR3 protein: CASSPGASGLYNEQFF

V gene: TRBV9
J gene: TRBJ2-1
CDR3 protein: CASSVEVAGSSSYNEQFF

V gene: TRBV6-5
J gene: TRBJ1-2
CDR3 protein: CASTSGQGSYGYTF

V gene: TRBV4-2
J gene: TRBJ2-1
CDR3 protein: CASSQGGGSYNEQFF

V gene: TRBV2
J gene: TRBJ1-1
CDR3 protein: CASRPDRAPEAFF

V gene: TRBV5-1
J gene: TRBJ2-1
CDR3 protein: CASRGQVGDEQFF